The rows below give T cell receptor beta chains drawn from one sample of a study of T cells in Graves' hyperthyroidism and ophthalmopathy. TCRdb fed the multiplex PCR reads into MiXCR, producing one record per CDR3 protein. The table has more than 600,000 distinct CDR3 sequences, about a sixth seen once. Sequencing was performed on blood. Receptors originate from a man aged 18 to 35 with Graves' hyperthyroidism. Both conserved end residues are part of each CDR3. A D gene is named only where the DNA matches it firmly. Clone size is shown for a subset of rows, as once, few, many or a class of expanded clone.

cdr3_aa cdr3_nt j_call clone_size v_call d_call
CASSLVAGPSTDTQYF TGTGCCAGCAGCTTAGTCGCCGGGCCCAGCACAGATACGCAGTATTTT TRBJ2-3 many TRBV11-2 NA
CASSLQREGTDTQYF TGCGCCAGCAGCCTACAGCGGGAGGGCACAGATACGCAGTATTTT TRBJ2-3 many TRBV4-1 TRBD2
CASTPGLGYEQYF TGTGCCAGCACTCCGGGCTTGGGGTACGAGCAGTACTTC TRBJ2-7 few TRBV28 NA
CASSHSRGTDTQYF TGTGCCAGCAGCCATTCTAGGGGCACAGATACGCAGTATTTT TRBJ2-3 NA TRBV7-2 NA
CASSRPGVAYEQYF TGTGCCAGCAGCAGGCCGGGAGTCGCCTACGAGCAGTACTTC TRBJ2-7 many TRBV7-2 NA
CAWSSRRGETQYF TGTGCCTGGAGTAGCAGGCGTGGAGAGACCCAGTACTTC TRBJ2-5 many TRBV30 NA
CASSLSWGSHYEQYF TGTGCCAGCAGTTTATCCTGGGGATCCCATTACGAGCAGTACTTC TRBJ2-7 many TRBV28 NA
CASSGGLAGGLYNEQFF TGTGCCAGCAGCGGAGGACTAGCGGGAGGGCTTTACAATGAGCAGTTCTTC TRBJ2-1 many TRBV7-3 TRBD2
CASSTAGQGGNTEAFF TGTGCCAGCAGCACGGCGGGACAGGGTGGGAACACTGAAGCTTTCTTT TRBJ1-1 few TRBV5-5 TRBD1
CASSFPGEYGYTF TGTGCCAGCAGTTTCCCAGGGGAATATGGCTACACCTTC TRBJ1-2 many TRBV12-3/TRBV12-4 NA
CASSKQGSDEKLFF TGTGCCAGCAGTAAACAGGGGTCGGATGAAAAACTGTTTTTT TRBJ1-4 NA TRBV6-2/TRBV6-3 TRBD1
CASSRDRNEQFF TGTGCCAGCAGCAGGGACAGGAATGAGCAGTTCTTC TRBJ2-1 many TRBV28 TRBD1
CASSSGLPQHF TGTGCCAGCAGTTCTGGGCTCCCCCAGCATTTT TRBJ1-5 NA TRBV12-3/TRBV12-4 NA
CASSGDRANEKLFF TGTGCCAGCAGTGGGGACAGGGCTAATGAAAAACTGTTTTTT TRBJ1-4 NA TRBV2 TRBD1
CASRNTPFGADTQYF TGTGCCAGCAGAAACACCCCTTTTGGGGCAGATACGCAGTATTTT TRBJ2-3 few TRBV2 NA
CASSLDGTGDNSPLHF TGTGCCAGCAGCTTAGACGGGACAGGGGATAATTCACCCCTCCACTTT TRBJ1-6 many TRBV11-2 TRBD1
CASSSPGETSRPQHF TGTGCCAGCAGTTCCCCCGGGGAAACCAGTCGGCCCCAGCATTTT TRBJ1-5 NA TRBV28 NA
CSARDDTSGHNTEAFF TGCAGTGCTAGAGACGATACCTCGGGACACAACACTGAAGCTTTCTTT TRBJ1-1 many TRBV20-1 NA
CASIGDDYEQYF TGTGCCAGCATAGGGGACGACTACGAGCAGTACTTC TRBJ2-7 few TRBV7-9 NA
CASSPVAGDYGNDEQFF TGTGCCAGCAGCCCTGTAGCGGGAGATTACGGTAATGATGAGCAGTTCTTC TRBJ2-1 NA TRBV9 TRBD2
CAISTPPNSPLHF TGTGCCATCAGCACCCCCCCTAATTCACCCCTCCACTTT TRBJ1-6 NA TRBV10-3 NA
CASSRGVYREQYF TGTGCCAGCAGTAGGGGGGTTTACCGCGAGCAGTACTTC TRBJ2-7 NA TRBV6-1 NA
CASSPLGRIEAFF TGTGCCAGCAGCCCCCTGGGACGGATCGAAGCTTTCTTT TRBJ1-1 NA TRBV7-9 NA
CASSLTGRGNTIYF TGTGCCAGCAGTTTAACAGGCCGGGGAAACACCATATATTTT TRBJ1-3 many TRBV28 NA
CASSQEQGGMGEQFF TGTGCCAGCAGCCAAGAGCAGGGCGGGATGGGGGAGCAGTTCTTC TRBJ2-1 NA TRBV4-2 NA
CASSLSAGGPRGVNEQFF TGTGCCAGCAGCTTGAGCGCGGGAGGGCCCCGGGGCGTGAATGAGCAGTTCTTC TRBJ2-1 few TRBV5-6 TRBD2
CASSPPPGELRTEAFF TGTGCCAGCTCACCACCGCCGGGGGAGCTAAGAACTGAAGCTTTCTTT TRBJ1-1 few TRBV18 NA